This TCR beta chain was captured by sequencing in a study of cytomegalovirus exposure and HLA in healthy donors. Study details: The roughly 120 validation repertoires matched the 500 to 750 first-cohort repertoires in platform, a later analysis reported. Study results and caveats: CMV antigen specificity of a few CMV-associated chains was confirmed in vitro.

The donors were part of the validation cohort of 95 to 150 subjects. That cohort was separate from the first cohort, which comprised under 700 subjects. A word on this clone: What it binds is unknown. This sample also contains other DNA sequences that code for the same CDR3.

Germline V CDR1 and CDR2: LNHDA, SQIVND (reference sequence). Deletions cut 7 bases from V and 0 bases from J, with 13 bases between. The CDR3 loop spans 14 amino acids. Assay used: immunoSEQ multiplex PCR; TCRdb lists only in-frame clones, some missing. The repertoire holds roughly 150,000 clones, with approximately 94% as singletons. Sequencing used PBMCs. J is TRBJ2-7 and V is TRBV19; D possibly corresponds to TRBD2 (5 bases). This TCR was sampled from a man younger than 30 in good health and CMV-seropositive. CDR3 sequence: CASTRTGNSYEQYF. CDR3 nucleotide sequence: TGTGCCAGTACCCGGACCGGGAACTCCTACGAGCAGTACTTC.